This T cell receptor (beta chain) appears in the sequencing data of a study of OX40 agonist ivuxolimab in advanced cancers. Clones were read by immunoSEQ multiplex PCR, and TCRdb kept only the in-frame ones, dropping some. This sample has roughly 100,000 clones, with 90% found just once. CDR3 size: 15 residues. The V gene end was trimmed by 6 bases and the J gene end by 7 bases; junction bases not matched to a gene: 9. CDR1 MNHEY and CDR2 SMNVEV come from the germline V gene (reference sequence). Specimen: CD4+ or CD8+ T cells sorted from blood, collected in a trial of the OX40 agonist ivuxolimab. The clonotype comes from an adult with an advanced solid tumor such as melanoma, head and neck, liver or kidney cancer. The V call is TRBV27, the J call TRBJ2-1; TRBD1 agrees at 10 bases. The CDR3 spells CASSLTRTGGNEQFF. The CDR3 DNA is TGTGCCAGCAGCCTAACGAGGACAGGGGGAAATGAGCAGTTCTTC.